A single sample gave rise to the 17 T cell receptor beta chains below, sequenced in a study of cytomegalovirus exposure and HLA in healthy donors (dated by TCRdb to about 2017). The method was the immunoSEQ multiplex PCR assay. A mixture of 60 forward primers for TCR Vbeta segments and 13 reverse primers for TCR Jbeta segments was used in the multiplex PCR. Sourced from immuneACCESS, this table was stored by TCRdb with only in-frame sequences that have V and J called. A share of the clones is absent; for the studies checked, an unresolved V gene accounts for under half, and the remainder has no known explanation. The sample includes 100,000 to 150,000 clones, with approximately 67% observed a single time. The top ten clonotypes cover less than 2% of the sample. What was sequenced was PBMCs. The receptors come from a man aged 18 to 29 in good health and CMV-seronegative.

The V gene is TRBV29-1, the J gene TRBJ2-3; 8 bases are shared with TRBD1. The CDR3 consists of 13 residues. Germline V gene data show CDR1 as SQVTM and CDR2 as ANQGSEA. V lost 4 bases and J lost 3; bases outside the gene matches: 3. This CDR3 reads CSVVRGPTDTQYF. The CDR3 DNA sequence: TGCAGCGTTGTCAGGGGGCCAACAGATACGCAGTATTTT.

With respect to this clone: At one end the junction does not follow the germline gene, possibly because of a read error. The chain employs TRBV6-5 and TRBJ1-1; TRBD1 agrees at 7 bases. This CDR3 comprises 15 residues. Germline V gene sequence: CDR1 MNHEY, CDR2 SVGAGI. The CDR3 protein is CSSSVYRGMNTEAFF. The CDR3 DNA is TGTTCCAGCAGTGTTTACAGGGGAATGAACACTGAAGCTTTCTTT.

This clone was seen a handful of times. The chain employs TRBV7-9 and TRBJ2-1; TRBD2 aligns across 11 bases. Trimming took 8 bases from V and 7 from J; bases not matched to a gene: 4. The CDR3 has 13 amino acids. From germline, CDR1 is SEHNR and CDR2 FQNEAQ (reference sequence). CDR3: CASLAGGWNEQFF. The CDR3 nucleotides read TGTGCCAGCCTAGCGGGAGGCTGGAATGAGCAGTTCTTC.

This clone has a handful of counts. CDR3 bases: TGTGCCAGCAGCCAAGGGGGAACGAACACCGGGGAGCTGTTTTTT. Encoded protein: CASSQGGTNTGELFF. V gene TRBV5-4 combines with J gene TRBJ2-2; the D gene is possibly TRBD1 (6 bases). This CDR3 region has 15 residues. Trimming took off 4 bases at V and 0 bases at J, with 10 bases between the two ends. Germline CDR1 reads SGHNT; CDR2 reads YYREEE (reference sequence).

As for this clone: Other DNA sequences in the sample encode the same CDR3. This sequence joins TRBV6-5 and TRBJ2-3; 8 nucleotides agree with TRBD1. This CDR3 region has 14 residues. V shed 6 bases and J 1 base; nucleotides not matched to a gene: 3. Germline V gene lookup returns CDR1 MNHEY and CDR2 SVGAGI. As DNA, the CDR3 is TGTGCCAGCAGAACGACAGGGGGCACAGATACGCAGTATTTT. This translates into CASRTTGGTDTQYF.

V gene TRBV19 combines with J gene TRBJ1-2; 7 bases are shared with TRBD1. This CDR3 is 14 amino acids long. Trimming cost V 8 bases and J 3 bases; bases outside gene matches: 9. Germline values: CDR1 LNHDA, CDR2 SQIVND (reference sequence). The CDR3 DNA sequence: TGTGCCAGTGTTAACCGGGACAGAGACTATGGCTACACCTTC. Protein product: CASVNRDRDYGYTF.

The chain employs TRBV30 and TRBJ2-1; 7 bases are a match to TRBD1. CDR3 length: 15 residues. CDR1 is GTSNPN and CDR2 is SVGIG in the germline V gene (reference sequence). The ends lost 0 bases at V and 4 bases at J; junction bases unmatched: 6. CDR3 protein: CAWSVRTGYYNEQFF. Written as DNA, the CDR3 is TGTGCCTGGAGTGTTCGGACAGGTTATTACAATGAGCAGTTCTTC. Combining the CDR3 with reference TRBV30 and TRBJ2-1 gives the whole variable domain SQTIHQWPATLVQPVGSPLSLECTVEGTSNPNLYWYRQAAGRGLQLLFYSVGIGQISSEVPQNLSASRPQDRQFILSSKKLLLSDSGFYLCAWSVRTGYYNEQFFGPGTRLTVL.

The chain combines TRBV4-2 with TRBJ2-1; 10 bases fit TRBD2. The trim removed 0 bases at V and 7 bases at J, leaving 9 bases unmatched. The CDR3 totals 17 residues. The germline V gene has CDR1 LGHNA and CDR2 YNFKEQ. CDR3 coding DNA: TGTGCCAGCAGCCAAGACATTAGCGGGAGGATCTATAATGAGCAGTTCTTC. Encoded protein: CASSQDISGRIYNEQFF.

DNA for the CDR3: TGTGCCTGGAGTGTATCAGGGGCCGAAGCTTTCTTT. It yields the protein CAWSVSGAEAFF. The chain uses TRBV30 and TRBJ1-1; a possible D gene is TRBD1 (6 bases). V lost 0 bases and J lost 8, with 10 bases in between. Germline CDR1 is GTSNPN and CDR2 is SVGIG (reference sequence). The CDR3 contains 12 residues.

The chain carries TRBV30 and TRBJ2-3; D remains ambiguous. Germline V CDR1 and CDR2: GTSNPN, SVGIG (reference sequence). V shed 4 bases and J shed 1 base, with 9 bases lying between them. The CDR3 is 13 amino acids. The CDR3 sequence: CAWIVGGTDTQYF. The CDR3 DNA sequence: TGTGCCTGGATCGTCGGAGGCACAGATACGCAGTATTTT.

The chain is built from TRBV19 and TRBJ2-7; 8 bases line up with TRBD2. This CDR3 is 16 amino acids long. Germline V gene data show CDR1 as LNHDA and CDR2 as SQIVND (reference sequence). V dropped 4 bases and J dropped 4; count of bases not matched to a gene: 12. CDR3 sequence reads: CASSTDSGLGIYEQYF. The CDR3 nucleotides are TGTGCCAGTAGTACTGATTCGGGACTAGGAATATACGAGCAGTACTTC.

The chain carries TRBV5-1 and TRBJ2-7, with 7 bases identical to TRBD1. The J segment lost 4 bases and the V segment lost 2 bases, leaving 3 bases of the junction unmatched. Germline V gene data show CDR1 as SGHRS and CDR2 as YFSETQ. This CDR3 comprises 13 residues. The CDR3 region has the DNA TGCGCCAGCAGCTTCGACAGGGTTTACGAGCAGTACTTC. Its protein product is CASSFDRVYEQYF.

The chain is built from TRBV30 and TRBJ2-1; 9 positions agree with TRBD1. V lost 6 bases, J lost 4 bases, and 10 bases stayed unmatched. Per the germline V gene, CDR1 is GTSNPN and CDR2 is SVGIG (reference sequence). This CDR3 spans 15 amino acids. The CDR3 DNA reads as TGTGCCTGTGCTTGGGGGACAGGGAATTACAATGAGCAGTTCTTC. Encoded protein: CACAWGTGNYNEQFF.

The V gene is TRBV5-1, the J gene TRBJ2-5, with D possibly being TRBD2 (7 bases). The J call may be mistaken, given a closer DNA end match to TRBJ2-7. CDR3 length: 17 residues. Germline V gene lookup returns CDR1 SGHRS and CDR2 YFSETQ. CDR3 sequence (DNA): TGCGCCAGCAGCTTCCACTCCCCGGGAAGAGGGGGGGACGAGCAGTACTTC. This sequence encodes CASSFHSPGRGGDEQYF.

The rearrangement links TRBV7-7 to TRBJ2-1; D might be TRBD1 (5 bases). V lost 2 bases and J lost 8, with 13 bases in between. The CDR3 sequence is 14 residues long. The germline gives CDR1 SSHAT, CDR2 FNYEAQ (reference sequence). The CDR3 DNA reads as TGTGCCAGCAGCTTATCTGGGGCTATAGATGAGCAGTTCTTC. It codes for CASSLSGAIDEQFF.

The chain is built from TRBV30 and TRBJ1-1, with no clear D. The germline V gene has CDR1 GTSNPN and CDR2 SVGIG (reference sequence). The CDR3 loop spans 13 amino acids. The ends were cut back, 4 bases at V and 0 bases at J, with 9 bases in the middle. The CDR3 here is CAWNRGLNTEAFF. DNA of the CDR3: TGTGCCTGGAATCGAGGGTTGAACACTGAAGCTTTCTTT.

The chain couples TRBV7-2 to TRBJ2-1, with 7 bases matching TRBD2. Germline V gene data show CDR1 as SGHTA and CDR2 as FQGNSA. J was trimmed by 5 bases and V by 5 bases; bases with no gene match: 12. CDR3 length: 16 amino acids. Here the CDR3 DNA reads TGTGCCAGCAGCCCCGACGGAGCGGGGCCCAACAATGAGCAGTTCTTC. It translates to CASSPDGAGPNNEQFF. The whole variable domain, remainder taken from reference TRBV7-2 and TRBJ2-1, is GAGVSQSPSNKVTEKGKDVELRCDPISGHTALYWYRQSLGQGLEFLIYFQGNSAPDKSGLPSDRFSAERTGGSVSTLTIQRTQQEDSAVYLCASSPDGAGPNNEQFFGPGTRLTVL.